This TCR beta chain is drawn from a study of Tregs in tolerant kidney transplant recipients (dated by TCRdb to about 2019). Describing the broader study: Related donors were used in the transplants with nonmyeloablative bone marrow transplantation, and mixed chimerism was transient in the human trials. Before combined kidney and bone marrow transplantation, this study identified donor-specific regulatory T cells using TCRbeta sequencing and then followed those same cells after transplant.

From the cysteine through the phenylalanine, the CDR3 covers 17 amino acids. This entry keeps only the CDR3 DNA: 51 bases, framed from base 1. The germline V end is reduced by 0 bases and the J end by 0 bases; junction bases left unmatched: 6. From the germline V gene, CDR1 is SGHRS and CDR2 is YFSETQ. The meaning of the sample's time point label: blood sample drawn before combined kidney and bone marrow transplant. Thawed PBMCs were FACS-sorted into unstimulated Tregs (CD4+CD25+CD127-), CD4+ non-Tregs (CD4+CD25-), CD4 cells and CD8 cells. The patients were a few recipients of combined kidney and bone marrow transplants from the ITN036ST trial, and samples were available only from these trial subjects. Healthy control blood was processed by Ficoll density gradient to PBMCs and cryopreserved; patient PBMCs were collected before and after transplant. With regard to this clone: The clone's antigen remains unknown. The input lacks base qualities; no much larger clone sits a single base away.

General findings and caveats noted by the study authors: PCR primers changed over time for some patients, so nucleotide-level comparison across those patients' samples was not possible. Donor-specific Treg expansion exceeded global Treg expansion in tolerant patients, suggesting antigen-driven rather than nonspecific expansion. Biological reproducibility was not examined directly, but technical replication error appeared to be minimal. The most biologically relevant and donor-specific TCRbeta repertoire appeared to be identified by expanding Tregs with activated donor B cells. Because only a small number of patients were included, the study had limitations, and the results will need to be validated in larger populations as well as under other immunosuppression protocols.

For TCRbeta CDR3 sequencing, genomic DNA was extracted from sorted cells using the QIAGEN DNeasy Blood and Tissue Kit. High-throughput TCRbeta CDR3 sequencing, which included PCR amplification with bias correction and internal controls, was done commercially through immunoSEQ. Concerning the study's data processing: Unique productive TCRbeta sequences were defined by CDR3 nucleotide sequence where primers matched, and otherwise by CDR3 amino acid sequence together with Vbeta and Jbeta genes. As a correction for sorting error, sequences shared between sorted populations at a frequency ratio of 2:1 or less were discarded, and the remaining shared sequences were assigned to the higher population. A sequence was defined as donor-reactive if the sequence was expanded at least 5-fold in CFSE-low cells compared with unstimulated cells and had a frequency of at least 0.01% in CFSE-low cells. Jensen-Shannon divergence calculated on the top 100 TCRbeta sequences ranked by frequency was used to measure repertoire divergence. When a sample had multiple sequencing runs, each run was corrected for sorting error separately and the runs were then pooled. Entries here come from immuneACCESS through TCRdb and include only in-frame sequences with V and J called. Some clones fail to appear in such tables; in the studies checked, an unresolved V gene covers under half of the shortfall, and the cause of the remainder is unknown. V and J calls and clone size are those listed in that table; D and trimming were worked out from the DNA. The sample profile shows about 77,000 clones; roughly 98% of them were found once. Clones ranked in the top ten supply 0.55% to 0.6% of the sample.

This sequence uses TRBV5-1 and TRBJ2-3, and 8 junction bases match TRBD2. Specimen: CD4+ T cells from blood, collected before the transplant. This clonotype originated in a human donor who received a combined kidney and bone marrow transplant. The CDR3 region has the sequence CASSLGGAGVSTDTQYF. The bases read TGCGCCAGCAGCTTGGGAGGAGCGGGGGTGAGCACAGATACGCAGTATTTT.